This record looks at one T cell receptor (beta chain) sequence and its context. The entry originates in a study of blood T cell repertoires in COVID-19. Using immunoSEQ multiplex PCR, the repertoire was profiled, and TCRdb retains in-frame clones only, with some absent. The data contain approximately 220,000 clones, around four fifths of them singletons. This CDR3 comprises 15 residues. From germline, CDR1 is SGHRS and CDR2 YFSETQ. Trimming removed 0 bases from V and 1 base from J, with 10 bases in between. V gene TRBV5-1 combines with J gene TRBJ2-5; D call uncertain. This receptor was taken from a woman in her forties or fifties with acute or convalescent COVID-19. Sequencing was done on a sample of peripheral blood. CDR3 residues: CASSLEAGIQETQYF. The CDR3, as DNA: TGCGCCAGCAGCTTGGAGGCAGGAATCCAAGAGACCCAGTACTTC.